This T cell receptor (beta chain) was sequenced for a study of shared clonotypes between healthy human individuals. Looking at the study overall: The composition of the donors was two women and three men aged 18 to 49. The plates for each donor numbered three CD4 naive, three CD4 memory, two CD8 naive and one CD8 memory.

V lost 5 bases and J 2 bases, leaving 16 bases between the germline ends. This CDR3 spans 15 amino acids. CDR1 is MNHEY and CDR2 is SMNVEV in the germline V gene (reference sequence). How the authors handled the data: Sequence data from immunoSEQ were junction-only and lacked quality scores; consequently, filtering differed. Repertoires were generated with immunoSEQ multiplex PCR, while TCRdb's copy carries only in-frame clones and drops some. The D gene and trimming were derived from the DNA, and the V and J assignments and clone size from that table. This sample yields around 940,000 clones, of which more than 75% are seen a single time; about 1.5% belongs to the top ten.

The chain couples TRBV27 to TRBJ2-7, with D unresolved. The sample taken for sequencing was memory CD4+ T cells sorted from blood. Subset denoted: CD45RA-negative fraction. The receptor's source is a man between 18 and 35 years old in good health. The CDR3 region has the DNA TGTGCCAGCAGTCTCCGTATCGTGGTGGCCTACGAGCAGTACTTC. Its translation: CASSLRIVVAYEQYF.